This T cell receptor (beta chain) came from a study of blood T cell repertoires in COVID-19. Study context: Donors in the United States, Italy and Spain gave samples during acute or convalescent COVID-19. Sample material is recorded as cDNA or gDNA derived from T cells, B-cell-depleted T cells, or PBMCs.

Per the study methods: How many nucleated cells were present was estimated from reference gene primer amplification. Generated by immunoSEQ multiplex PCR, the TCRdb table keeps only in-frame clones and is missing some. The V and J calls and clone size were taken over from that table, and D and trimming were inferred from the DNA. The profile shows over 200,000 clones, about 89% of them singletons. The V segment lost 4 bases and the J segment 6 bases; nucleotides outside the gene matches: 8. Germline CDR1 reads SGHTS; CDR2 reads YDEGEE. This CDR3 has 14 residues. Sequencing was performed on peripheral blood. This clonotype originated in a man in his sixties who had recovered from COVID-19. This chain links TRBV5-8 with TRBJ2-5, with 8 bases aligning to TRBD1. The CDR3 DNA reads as TGTGCCAGCAGCCAAAGGACAGGGCGGCAGACCCAGTACTTC. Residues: CASSQRTGRQTQYF.